The 5 T cell receptor beta chains given below trace back to one sample, sequenced in a study of blood T cells in healthy people across ages. For the second PCR, which ran for about 6 to 12 cycles, a sample-barcoded 5' primer and a J-beta primer mix were used. Via MiXCR, TCRdb re-called the 5' RACE reads, giving one row per CDR3 protein. The table records about 1.8 million distinct CDR3 sequences, around half of them present only once. What was sequenced was blood. These receptors all come from a woman aged 35 to 49 in good health.

The CDR3 nucleotides are TGTGCCAGCAGCACCCGGATGAGGCTAGCGGGGGGGCAATTAAACACCGGGGAGCTGTTTTTT. Its protein product is CASSTRMRLAGGQLNTGELFF. This rearrangement joins TRBV6-2 or TRBV6-3 to TRBJ2-2, with 12 bases matching TRBD2. Trimming cost V 6 bases and J 2 bases; bases outside gene matches: 19. This CDR3 has 21 amino acids. Germline V gene sequence: CDR1 MNHEY, CDR2 SVGEGT.

The J gene is TRBJ2-3, the V gene TRBV25-1; D gene ambiguous. The CDR3 extends over 15 amino acids. Trimming removed 1 base from V and 0 bases from J, with 8 bases in between. Germline CDR1 MGHDK, CDR2 SYGVNS. The CDR3 spells CASSESGSSTDTQYF. CDR3 coding DNA: TGTGCCAGCAGTGAATCAGGCAGCAGCACAGATACGCAGTATTTT.

The chain links TRBV28 to TRBJ2-1; tentatively, D is TRBD1 (6 bases). The CDR3 extends over 17 amino acids. CDR1 and CDR2 (germline): MDHEN, SYDVKM. V lost 4 bases, J lost 2 bases, and 18 bases lay in between. In DNA, the CDR3 is TGTGCCAGCAGTTCCCGTATTAAACGGGACACCTACAATGAGCAGTTCTTC. The encoded protein is CASSSRIKRDTYNEQFF.

This clonotype appeared a few times. This sequence joins TRBV19 and TRBJ2-7; D is perhaps TRBD1 (5 bases). Trimming shortened V by 7 bases and J by 5 bases, and 18 bases separated the two germline ends. CDR3 size: 14 residues. Per germline, CDR1 LNHDA and CDR2 SQIVND (reference sequence). The CDR3, as DNA: TGTGCCAGTACTCCAGGGAACGGGTTCGACGAGCAGTACTTC. Its translation: CASTPGNGFDEQYF.

The rearrangement links TRBV20-1 to TRBJ2-3; a possible D gene is TRBD2 (6 bases). This CDR3 contains 14 residues. Trimming removed 5 bases from V and 7 bases from J, with 19 bases in between. Germline CDR1 DFQATT, CDR2 SNEGSKA (reference sequence). The CDR3 DNA reads TGCAGTGCTCCGGTCGCGGGGAAATCAAATACGCAGTATTTT. It translates to CSAPVAGKSNTQYF.